Included here is one T cell receptor beta chain sequence, with context. Its antigen remains unidentified. There are no base qualities to consult, and no much larger clone falls within one base. This sample was included in a study of cytomegalovirus exposure and HLA in healthy donors (dated by TCRdb to 2016 to 2017). About the study as a whole: A later analysis indicated that the 120 or so validation repertoires were generated on the platform also employed for the approximately 700 repertoires of the first cohort. The aim of the study was to test whether cataloging public T cell receptors could identify signatures of past pathogen exposure. In addition to the first cohort of 666 subjects, a separate validation cohort of over 90 different subjects was used. The study combined high-throughput TCR immunosequencing, statistical association of individual TCRs with disease status, and machine learning to predict cytomegalovirus infection status. Overall results and qualifications from the work: The validation cohort had no HLA typing available for a later analysis, so co-occurrence within that cohort was assessed over all 120 or so repertoires. A later analysis found that TCRs clustered in the first cohort also tended to co-occur in the 120 validation repertoires, with 90% to 95% of cluster scores above 0. The classifier was reported to diagnose cytomegalovirus status with high specificity and sensitivity in both the original and validation cohorts. The authors suggested that the approach could potentially be extended to other disease states and immunological phenotypes. In vitro tests confirmed that three of the cytomegalovirus-associated TCR beta chains recognize cytomegalovirus antigens. The study gave a list of under 200 TCR beta chains associated with cytomegalovirus. Across donors, most TCR sequences were observed very rarely, whereas some public TCRs were present in many individuals.

Separate from the roughly 650-subject first cohort, the validation cohort of roughly 130 subjects was the group to which the donors belonged. The V end gives up 5 bases and the J end 1 base, leaving 4 bases in the junction not matched to a gene. The germline V gene gives CDR1 as SGHAT and CDR2 as FQNNGV. Taken from cysteine to phenylalanine, the CDR3 has 14 residues. Only the CDR3 part of the read is kept: 42 bases, read in frame from the first base. Library method: the immunoSEQ multiplex PCR assay. Under the source paper's analysis protocol: A statistical classification framework was developed to diagnose cytomegalovirus status using the catalog of TCR beta chain sequences. Drawn from immuneACCESS, this table holds only the in-frame rearrangements with V and J called that TCRdb kept. Clones are partly lost; checked studies trace under half to an unresolved V gene and leave the rest unexplained. That table gives V, J and clone size, and the DNA gave D and trimming. The sample profile shows 85,000 to 90,000 clones; approximately 96% of them were found once. About 0.8% of the sample goes to the ten largest clones.

The rearrangement joined TRBV11-2 to TRBJ2-7; 8 junctional bases match TRBD1. This TCR was recovered from a man aged 18 to 35 in good health and CMV-seronegative. Source material: PBMCs. The CDR3 protein: CASSPGGLSYEQYF. The nucleotides are TGTGCCAGCAGCCCAGGGGGCCTATCCTACGAGCAGTACTTC.